This T cell receptor beta chain was retrieved from a study of blood T cell repertoires in COVID-19 (dated by TCRdb to the early 2020s). About the investigation overall: The collaborator samples originated in the United States, Italy and Spain and spanned the acute and convalescent phases of COVID-19. The material from the prospective study consisted of cDNA or gDNA derived from T cells, B-cell-depleted T cells, or PBMCs. Samples were obtained from the ongoing ImmuneRACE study (first 160 participants) and from 1,200 or so subjects provided by 6 global collaborators. HLA class I and class II types, where available, came from metadata supplied by the sample provider rather than from assay-based typing. A freely available public database, intended as a resource for researchers studying the immune response to SARS-CoV-2, is where the repertoires were released. Nearly every sample came with metadata listing a de-identified subject ID, COVID-19 status, age in years and sex. Subjects who had been exposed to COVID-19, were actively infected with it, or had recovered from it provided the deeply sampled blood TCRbeta repertoires that made up the dataset. General findings and caveats noted by the study authors: The quantity of clinical and demographic metadata differed by source and by participant and was supplied without curation.

TCRbeta CDR3 regions were amplified from genomic DNA using the immunoSEQ Assay, a bias-controlled multiplex PCR. In the authors' own workflow: The number of nucleated cells in each sample was estimated from the amplification of reference gene primers within the assay. To quantify the absolute abundance of each unique TCRbeta CDR3 rearrangement, sequence reads were collapsed and filtered. Productive Simpson clonality was computed per sample as the square root of Simpson's diversity index over productive rearrangements. Held by TCRdb, this immuneACCESS table contains in-frame sequences only and omits some clones. Under half of the omission traces to an unresolved V gene where checked; the cause of the rest is unknown. The V and J calls and clone size come from that table; D and trimming were worked out from the DNA. The table for this sample lists 350,000 to 450,000 clones; around 84% of them were counted only once. The top ten clonotypes cover under 4% of the sample.

Whole blood was collected in K2EDTA tubes by collaborating institutions according to the institutions' own protocols. Collaborator samples were shipped for TCRbeta analysis as frozen whole blood, isolated PBMCs, or DNA extracted from either sample type. CDR1 SGHAT and CDR2 FQNNGV are derived from the germline V gene. Trimming at the junction amounts to 2 bases on V and 5 bases on J, and the germline ends lie 15 bases apart. The CDR3, cysteine through phenylalanine, is 15 amino acids long. Just the 45-base CDR3 DNA is kept, in frame starting at base 1. This clone showed up many times. It has no known antigen specificity. Base-call qualities are not available, and no considerably larger clone is one nucleotide away.

Sample: peripheral blood. The source of this sequence is a woman aged 18 to 35 with acute or convalescent COVID-19. The rearrangement combines TRBV11-2 with TRBJ1-1; the D gene is possibly TRBD1, with 5 bases matching. The DNA sequence is TGTGCCAGCAGCTTAATTTTGGGGGGAGGAACTGAAGCTTTCTTT. Its translation reads: CASSLILGGGTEAFF.